The source of this TCR beta chain is a study of T cell repertoires in aging, cancer and after chemotherapy. Study-wide context: Donors were grouped into six age bands spanning 30 or younger through 70 or older. Glioblastoma patients receiving temozolomide-based therapy gave paired samples before and after chemotherapy. Overall study findings and caveats: These repertoire data do not allow conclusions about immunological memory after chemotherapy. In cancer patients, declining TCR diversity with age involved lost richness and lost evenness.

This clonotype is labeled large. Its antigen remains unidentified. TCR beta rearrangements were amplified from peripheral blood genomic DNA. The germline gives CDR1 GTSNPN, CDR2 SVGIG (reference sequence). Between the trimmed V and J ends, which lost 1 base and 7 bases, there was a span of 13 bases. CDR3 length equals 13 residues. TRB rearrangements spanning V, D and J were amplified using mixed TRB-A/B primers. Via MiXCR, TCRdb re-called the multiplex PCR reads, giving one row per CDR3 protein. This table has under 3,000 distinct CDR3 sequences, 35% to 50% appearing once. The source material was blood. The genes are TRBV30 and TRBJ1-2; weak D call: TRBD1 (5 bases). This clonotype was sampled from a human donor with a solid tumor. The CDR3 region has the DNA TGTGCCTGGAGTGGGCAGGGAGGTTCTGGCTACACCTTC. Its protein product is CAWSGQGGSGYTF.